These T cell receptor beta chains were read from a single sample in a study of Ad26.COV2.S vaccination and SARS-CoV-2 variants. Sequenced by immunoSEQ multiplex PCR; TCRdb stores in-frame clones only, minus some. Among about 680,000 clones listed, 89% were seen once. The starting material was peripheral blood, obtained in a trial of Ad26.COV2.S vaccine versus placebo. These receptors originate from a person aged 18-60 years who received the Ad26.COV2.S COVID-19 vaccine or a placebo. Each CDR3 is given with its conserved first and last residue. A D gene is named only where the DNA matches it firmly. Size is omitted from some rows. Given values are once, few, many or a class for expanded clones.

>TRBJ1-2|-|TRBV6-5|TRBD1
CASRPSGTGVYGYTF
TGTGCCAGCAGGCCGTCCGGGACAGGGGTCTATGGCTACACCTTC
>TRBJ2-1|-|TRBV4-1|TRBD2
CASSRWGSGTSGGAGHNEQFF
TGCGCCAGCAGCCGCTGGGGCTCCGGGACTAGCGGGGGGGCCGGCCACAATGAGCAGTTCTTC
>TRBJ1-6|-|TRBV6-2/TRBV6-3|-
CASSYGPGYNSPLHF
TGTGCCAGCAGTTATGGGCCTGGCTATAATTCACCCCTCCACTTT
>TRBJ2-7|few|TRBV18|TRBD1
CASFRDRDSYEQYF
TGTGCCAGCTTCCGGGACAGGGACTCCTACGAGCAGTACTTC
>TRBJ1-2|-|TRBV24-1|-
CATLGGKRGYTF
TGTGCCACCTTGGGGGGAAAGAGGGGCTACACCTTC
>TRBJ1-1|-|TRBV11-2|-
CASSLERAGAFF
TGTGCCAGCAGCTTAGAAAGGGCGGGGGCTTTCTTT
>TRBJ1-2|-|TRBV5-1|-
CASSLDRQVYGYTF
TGCGCCAGCAGCTTGGATCGGCAGGTCTACGGCTACACCTTC
>TRBJ2-5|-|TRBV7-9|-
CASSLGRTPGETQYF
TGTGCCAGCAGCTTAGGTCGGACTCCCGGGGAGACCCAGTACTTC
>TRBJ2-1|-|TRBV3-1/TRBV3-2|TRBD2
CASSVAGVARDEQFF
TGTGCCAGCAGTGTCGCGGGGGTCGCCCGGGATGAGCAGTTCTTC
>TRBJ2-7|-|TRBV5-1|-
CASSLLPTRTYEQYF
TGCGCCAGCAGCCTACTCCCTACTAGAACCTACGAGCAGTACTTC
>TRBJ2-2|-|TRBV9|-
CASSVAGNRGELFF
TGTGCCAGCAGCGTAGCTGGGAACAGGGGGGAGCTGTTTTTT
>TRBJ1-1|few|TRBV4-2|-
CASSWGGMVPEAFF
TGTGCCAGCAGCTGGGGAGGTATGGTCCCTGAAGCTTTCTTT
>TRBJ1-5|-|TRBV6-5|-
CASSYSRASNPQHF
TGTGCCAGCAGTTACTCCAGAGCCTCCAATCCCCAGCATTTT
>TRBJ2-7|-|TRBV5-4|TRBD2
CASRREAASSYEQYF
TGTGCCAGCAGACGGGAGGCAGCCAGCTCCTACGAGCAGTACTTC
>TRBJ2-1|-|TRBV19|TRBD2
CATKPAGLAGIAVDNEQFF
TGTGCCACCAAACCCGCCGGACTAGCGGGAATAGCCGTTGACAATGAGCAGTTCTTC
>TRBJ2-4|-|TRBV19|-
CASSIAGDIQYF
TGTGCCAGTAGTATAGCAGGGGACATTCAGTACTTC
>TRBJ2-5|-|TRBV3-1/TRBV3-2|-
CASSQGIDSLQETQYF
TGTGCCAGCAGCCAAGGTATCGACAGTTTACAAGAGACCCAGTACTTC
>TRBJ1-1|-|TRBV7-9|-
CASSQLNAEAFF
TGTGCCAGCAGCCAACTGAACGCTGAAGCTTTCTTT
>TRBJ2-4|-|TRBV5-5|-
CASSPREPLAKNIQYF
TGTGCCAGCAGCCCACGGGAACCCTTAGCCAAAAACATTCAGTACTTC
>TRBJ1-3|few|TRBV5-6|-
CASSFFARGTGNTIYF
TGTGCCAGCAGCTTCTTCGCCAGGGGTACCGGAAACACCATATATTTT
>TRBJ1-2|-|TRBV5-1|-
CASSLGGYGYTF
TGCGCCAGCAGCCTCGGGGGCTATGGCTACACCTTC
>TRBJ2-7|-|TRBV6-6|-
CASSYSLQGYEQYF
TGTGCCAGCAGTTACTCTCTGCAGGGCTACGAGCAGTACTTC
>TRBJ1-5|-|TRBV6-1|-
CASSEFGGQPQHF
TGTGCCAGCAGTGAATTTGGCGGCCAGCCCCAGCATTTT
>TRBJ2-3|-|TRBV7-6|TRBD1
CASSLLGDRGTDTQYF
TGTGCCAGCAGCCTTTTGGGGGACAGGGGGACAGATACGCAGTATTTT
>TRBJ2-2|-|TRBV24-1|-
CATREEGAGELFF
TGTGCCACCAGGGAGGAGGGTGCCGGGGAGCTGTTTTTT
>TRBJ1-1|-|TRBV5-1|-
CASSLGVEYTEAFF
TGCGCCAGCAGCTTGGGAGTGGAGTACACTGAAGCTTTCTTT
>TRBJ2-1|-|TRBV5-1|TRBD2
CASSFGTSGVNEQFF
TGCGCCAGCAGCTTTGGGACTAGCGGGGTTAATGAGCAGTTCTTC
>TRBJ1-4|-|TRBV18|-
CASSPRVDNEKLFF
TGTGCCAGCTCACCACGGGTGGATAATGAAAAACTGTTTTTT
>TRBJ2-3|-|TRBV3-1/TRBV3-2|-
CASSPAYSTDTQYF
TGTGCCAGCAGCCCAGCGTATAGCACAGATACGCAGTATTTT